Sequencing of this T cell receptor (beta chain) was carried out in a study of OX40 agonist ivuxolimab in advanced cancers. The germline gives CDR1 LNHDA, CDR2 SQIVND (reference sequence). With V trimmed by 7 bases and J by 2 bases, 2 bases remained unmatched. This CDR3 is built from 13 residues. The protocol was immunoSEQ multiplex PCR, while the TCRdb copy is restricted to in-frame clones and leaves out a portion. The sample records roughly 48,000 clones, 84% being singletons. Patients were ineligible given autoimmune disease history or systemic immunosuppression. With baseline, cycle 4 day 1, and cycle 7 day 1 as timepoints, blood was sampled.

The sequence was obtained from an adult with an advanced solid tumor such as melanoma, head and neck, liver or kidney cancer. The chain uses TRBV19 and TRBJ1-5; 7 nucleotides align to TRBD1. The source material was CD4+ or CD8+ T cells sorted from blood, sampled in a trial of the OX40 agonist ivuxolimab. The CDR3: CASIGQGNQPQHF. Written as DNA, the CDR3 is TGTGCCAGTATTGGACAGGGCAATCAGCCCCAGCATTTT.